This T cell receptor beta chain was captured in a study of shared clonotypes between healthy human individuals. This CDR3 has 13 residues. V lost 5 bases and J 0 bases, leaving 9 bases between the germline ends. Germline V lookup: CDR1 SGHRS, CDR2 YFSETQ. The study separated CD4+ cells into CD45RA+ naive and CD45RA-negative memory subsets. Original handling: Junction-only sequences produced by ImmunoSEQ had no quality scores, so filtering differed. Repertoires were generated with immunoSEQ multiplex PCR, while TCRdb's copy carries only in-frame clones and drops some. The V and J calls and clone size come from that table; D and trimming were worked out from the DNA. The table records 500,000 or so clones, 95% to 96% of them present only once. A word on this clone: Its cognate antigen is unknown.

Whole-study findings and limits: Naive subsets usually exceeded memory subsets in estimated richness. It was observed that roughly 5.5% of naive CD4 clonotypes were shared across several donors.

The chain joins TRBV5-1 to TRBJ2-7, with D hard to call. Material: naive CD4+ T cells sorted from blood. Documented subset: CD45RA+ positively selected. The receptor was isolated from a woman aged 25 to 39 in good health. CDR3 residues: CASRLASSYEQYF. Written as DNA, the CDR3 is TGCGCCAGCAGGCTGGCTAGCTCCTACGAGCAGTACTTC.